The 15 T cell receptor beta chains below all came from one sample that was sequenced in a study of shared clonotypes between healthy human individuals. This table comes from immunoSEQ multiplex PCR, and its TCRdb copy is limited to in-frame clones, with some not included. The table has millions of clones, 85% to 95% seen once. Specimen: naive CD4+ T cells sorted from blood. Subset reported: CD45RA+ positively selected. These receptors all come from a man between 18 and 35 years old in good health.

The V call is TRBV25-1, the J call TRBJ2-2; no firm D call. CDR1 MGHDK and CDR2 SYGVNS come from the germline V gene. The CDR3 runs 15 residues. V was cut by 4 bases and J by 4 bases, with 13 bases left in between. DNA for the CDR3: TGTGCCAGCAGTGGACCAAGTCTGGGCACCGGGGAGCTGTTTTTT. This translates into CASSGPSLGTGELFF.

The rearrangement joins TRBV30 to TRBJ1-6; D is undetermined. With 3 bases removed from V and 10 bases from J, the gap between germline ends came to 16 bases. CDR1 GTSNPN and CDR2 SVGIG come from the germline V gene (reference sequence). This CDR3 spans 14 amino acids. The CDR3 DNA reads as TGTGCCTGGAGCGCCAGCGGGCGTCGGTCACCCCTCCACTTT. As protein: CAWSASGRRSPLHF.

Of note for this clone: Its ends do not fully match the called genes, so a read error is possible. V and J are TRBV6-5 and TRBJ2-1, with TRBD1 matching 8 bases. The germline CDR1 and CDR2 sequences are MNHEY and SVGAGI. The CDR3 consists of 12 residues. CDR3 amino acids: CATRQGWDEQLF. CDR3 DNA: TGTGCCACTCGACAGGGGTGGGATGAGCAGCTCTTC.

The V gene is TRBV5-4, the J gene TRBJ1-6; the match to TRBD1 covers 7 bases. Trimming at V came to 0 bases and at J to 1 base, leaving 4 bases not matched to a gene. CDR1 and CDR2 (germline): SGHNT, YYREEE (reference sequence). The CDR3 spans 17 residues. CDR3 region: CASSLARTGSYNSPLHF. DNA for the CDR3: TGTGCCAGCAGCTTGGCTCGGACAGGTTCCTATAATTCACCCCTCCACTTT.

The gene calls are TRBV19 and TRBJ1-5; no firm D call. The germline V gene has CDR1 LNHDA and CDR2 SQIVND (reference sequence). V shed 6 bases and J shed 0 bases, with 12 bases lying between them. CDR3 length: 15 amino acids. CDR3 sequence: CASRDTAYSNQPQHF. The CDR3 DNA reads as TGTGCCAGTAGGGATACAGCCTATAGCAATCAGCCCCAGCATTTT.

The rearrangement links TRBV4-1 to TRBJ2-7, with D possibly called TRBD1 or TRBD2 (5 bases each). CDR1 is MGHRA, CDR2 YSYEKL, per germline. This CDR3 contains 15 residues. Trimming cost V 3 bases and J 4 bases, with 16 bases left between them. The DNA of the CDR3 is TGCGCCAGCAGCCAGGTTTGGGGGAGAGGATACGAGCAGTACTTC. Its translation is CASSQVWGRGYEQYF.

The genes are TRBV4-1 and TRBJ2-1; 10 positions agree with TRBD1. This CDR3 has 15 residues. V dropped 3 bases and J dropped 6; count of bases not matched to a gene: 5. Germline V lookup: CDR1 MGHRA, CDR2 YSYEKL. The CDR3 nucleotides read TGCGCCAGCAGCCACCCCGGGACAGGGGTCAATGAGCAGTTCTTC. It encodes CASSHPGTGVNEQFF.

The chain joins TRBV28 to TRBJ2-1; TRBD2 matches at 8 bases. The trim removed 7 bases at V and 3 bases at J, leaving 8 bases unmatched. Germline CDR1 and CDR2: MDHEN and SYDVKM. The CDR3 covers 15 residues. The CDR3, as DNA: TGTGCCAGCATCGTTAGCGGGGCCGACTACAATGAGCAGTTCTTC. It translates to CASIVSGADYNEQFF.

The chain carries TRBV10-3 and TRBJ2-7, with 9 positions matching TRBD2. There are 15 residues in the CDR3. V lost 3 bases and J lost 4; bases outside the gene matches: 7. Germline CDR1 reads ENHRY; CDR2 reads SYGVKD. CDR3 DNA sequence: TGTGCCATCAGTGATAGCGGGAGTACTAGATACGAGCAGTACTTC. Its protein product is CAISDSGSTRYEQYF.

The chain couples TRBV28 to TRBJ1-4; TRBD1 agrees at 8 bases. Germline trimming cut 5 bases from V and 5 bases from J; bases unmatched to any gene: 4. The germline CDR1 and CDR2 sequences are MDHEN and SYDVKM. This CDR3 comprises 14 residues. Written as DNA, the CDR3 is TGTGCCAGCAGTCCCCGGGACAGGAATGAAAAACTGTTTTTT. The encoded protein is CASSPRDRNEKLFF.

This CDR3 reads CASSDILRSLETQYF. The CDR3 DNA reads as TGTGCCAGCAGTGATATTCTGAGATCCCTAGAGACCCAGTACTTC. The rearrangement links TRBV2 to TRBJ2-5; D remains unclear. This CDR3 spans 15 amino acids. Looked up from germline, CDR1 is SNHLY and CDR2 is FYNNEI. V gave up 3 bases and J gave up 4 bases, with 15 bases separating them.

The genes are TRBV4-1 and TRBJ1-5, with D perhaps matching TRBD1 (6 bases). V lost 2 bases and J lost 0, with 20 bases in between. Germline loops: CDR1 MGHRA, CDR2 YSYEKL. CDR3 length: 19 amino acids. The CDR3 sequence is CASSQSTRGGGYSNQPQHF. The CDR3, as DNA: TGCGCCAGCAGCCAATCCACGCGGGGCGGGGGCTATAGCAATCAGCCCCAGCATTTT.

The CDR3 sequence is CASSLRTVGEQFF. CDR3 in DNA: TGTGCCAGCAGTCTAAGGACAGTCGGGGAGCAGTTCTTC. This chain connects TRBV25-1 to TRBJ2-1; D possibly corresponds to TRBD1 (6 bases). This CDR3 has 13 residues. Germline CDR1 reads MGHDK; CDR2 reads SYGVNS. V gave up 5 bases and J gave up 10 bases, with 15 bases separating them.

A few counts support this clone. This rearrangement joins TRBV4-1 to TRBJ1-2, with TRBD1 as a possible D gene (5 bases). Germline CDR1 and CDR2: MGHRA and YSYEKL. This CDR3 region has 12 residues. V was pared by 1 base and J by 8 bases, with 8 bases between. CDR3: CASSQVQEGYTF. The DNA of the CDR3 is TGCGCCAGCAGCCAAGTACAGGAAGGCTACACCTTC.

This chain connects TRBV5-1 to TRBJ2-5, with TRBD2 matching 9 bases. This CDR3 is built from 15 residues. Germline V gene data show CDR1 as SGHRS and CDR2 as YFSETQ. J gave up 5 bases and V 4 bases, and 9 bases lay outside the gene matches. CDR3 amino acids: CASSVIGLAMETQYF. CDR3 in DNA: TGCGCCAGCAGCGTGATTGGACTAGCGATGGAGACCCAGTACTTC.